The clone carrying this T cell receptor beta chain was seen just once. Its specificity is unknown. These data come from a study of cytomegalovirus exposure and HLA in healthy donors. Study results and caveats: The study flagged about 160 TCR beta chains as cytomegalovirus-associated. Most TCR sequences were rare, but some public TCRs occurred in many donors. The finding came from a later analysis; first-cohort TCR clusters tended to co-occur in the roughly 110 validation repertoires. Reportedly, diagnosis of cytomegalovirus status by the classifier showed high specificity and sensitivity.

Profiled with immunoSEQ multiplex PCR; TCRdb holds only in-frame clones, not every one. The data hold 50,000 to 65,000 clones, with approximately 89% observed a single time. The CDR3 runs 14 residues. CDR1 and CDR2 (germline): SGHRS, YFSETQ. Trimming at V came to 4 bases and at J to 1 base, leaving 4 bases not matched to a gene. The J gene is TRBJ1-1, the V gene TRBV5-1, with 7 bases identical to TRBD1. The sequenced sample was PBMCs. This sequence originates from a woman under 30 in good health and CMV-seropositive. The CDR3 sequence is CASSHGTANTEAFF. The DNA for the CDR3 is TGCGCCAGCAGCCATGGGACAGCGAACACTGAAGCTTTCTTT.